This TCR beta chain comes out of a study of cytomegalovirus exposure and HLA in healthy donors. This CDR3 region has 11 residues. The V gene lost 4 bases and the J gene lost 6 bases, with 6 bases spanning the gap. Germline V lookup: CDR1 MNHEY, CDR2 SVGAGI. It was with 60 Vbeta and 13 Jbeta primers that the PCR ran. Sequencing was performed with immunoSEQ multiplex PCR; in TCRdb, only in-frame clones are kept and a portion is missing. The table includes 200,000 or so clones, roughly 80% detected once. Only a few counts were recorded for this clone. The receptor comes from a woman aged 25 to 45 in good health and CMV-seropositive. Sequenced material: PBMCs. The gene calls are TRBV6-5 and TRBJ1-1, with unresolved D. The CDR3 sequence is CASSSGSEAFF. CDR3 coding DNA: TGTGCCAGCAGTTCAGGCTCTGAAGCTTTCTTT.